This TCR beta chain stems from a study of identical twins. CDR1 SGHDN and CDR2 FVKESK come from the germline V gene. Unmatched junction bases numbered 14, after V lost 4 bases and J lost 9 bases. The CDR3 length is 17 residues. The table lists this clonotype with a few counts. TCRdb independently ran MiXCR on the 5' RACE reads; one entry per CDR3 protein. The table includes 500,000 to 650,000 distinct CDR3 sequences, under 25% detected once. The sample also formed part of further work on yellow fever vaccine responses in identical twins.

The specimen was CD4+ T cells sorted from blood. The chain joins TRBV14 to TRBJ2-1, with 11 bases matching TRBD2. This TCR derives from a woman aged 18-35 years in good health. Written as DNA, the CDR3 is TGTGCCAGCAGCCGACGACTTCTAGCGGGAGGATTGGGTGAGCAGTTCTTC. This translates into CASSRRLLAGGLGEQFF.